This T cell receptor beta chain appears in the sequencing data of a study of CD8 T cells in ankylosing spondylitis. Study results and caveats: Seemingly distinctive of ankylosing spondylitis blood was a TCR beta motif formed by eight highly homologous variants.

The CDR3 covers 19 residues. V was pared by 3 bases and J by 5 bases, with 16 bases of the junction left unmatched. Germline V gene lookup returns CDR1 KGHSH and CDR2 LQKENI. Using its own MiXCR run on the 5' RACE reads, TCRdb lists one record per CDR3 protein. The sample gives 75,000 to 95,000 distinct CDR3 sequences, about 8.3% of which show up once; over 25% is in the top ten. This clonotype occurred a few times. Its antigen is currently unknown. The receptor's source is a male donor with ankylosing spondylitis. This sequence joins TRBV18 and TRBJ2-3; TRBD2 agrees at 11 bases. The sample was blood, either unsorted or a sorted T cell fraction (not recorded which). As DNA, the CDR3 is TGTGCCAGCTCACCCTTGGGACTAGCGGCTAACGGAATAGAAGATACGCAGTATTTT. Amino acids: CASSPLGLAANGIEDTQYF.